This entry lists 27 T cell receptor beta chains sequenced from one sample in a study of graft-versus-host responses after intestinal transplantation. Assay used: immunoSEQ multiplex PCR; TCRdb lists only in-frame clones, some missing. In the table there are roughly 100,000 clones, about nine tenths of which are singletons. No antigen is known for these receptors. The sequenced sample was unstimulated CD8+ T cells sorted from spleen or lymph node cells, obtained before transplant. The receptors shown here come from a human donor who was the organ donor for an intestinal transplant.

This chain joins TRBV27 and TRBJ2-7; TRBD2 matches at 7 bases. V was clipped by 0 bases and J by 2 bases; unmatched bases: 7. The CDR3 spans 16 residues. Per the germline V gene, CDR1 is MNHEY and CDR2 is SMNVEV (reference sequence). CDR3 sequence (DNA): TGTGCCAGCAGTTTATCGGCTCTAGCGGCCCCCTACGAGCAGTACTTC. Translated, it gives CASSLSALAAPYEQYF.

The chain carries TRBV4-1 and TRBJ1-5; D unresolved. Germline-derived CDR1 and CDR2 are MGHRA and YSYEKL. This CDR3 contains 15 residues. V was clipped by 3 bases and J by 3 bases, with 12 bases between them. The CDR3 DNA sequence: TGCGCCAGCAGCCAGTATCACGGGTCCAATCAGCCCCAGCATTTT. The encoded protein is CASSQYHGSNQPQHF.

CDR3 sequence (DNA): TGTGCCAGCCTACAGATCCCTTCGCAGTATTTT. Translation gives CASLQIPSQYF. The V call is TRBV2, the J call TRBJ2-3; no firm D call. The V gene lost 8 bases and the J gene lost 10 bases, with 13 bases spanning the gap. The CDR3 runs to 11 residues. Germline CDR1 is SNHLY and CDR2 is FYNNEI.

The J gene is TRBJ2-3, the V gene TRBV6-6, with 11 bases matching TRBD2. This CDR3 region has 16 residues. The trim removed 2 bases at V and 1 base at J, leaving 2 bases unmatched. Germline V CDR1 and CDR2: MNHNY, SVGAGI (reference sequence). This CDR3 is CASSYLAGGGTDTQYF. DNA for the CDR3: TGTGCCAGCAGTTACCTAGCGGGAGGCGGCACAGATACGCAGTATTTT.

There are a few counts of this clone. The chain combines TRBV5-4 with TRBJ2-3; 15 bases fit TRBD2. The CDR3 has 16 amino acids. Germline V gene sequence: CDR1 SGHNT, CDR2 YYREEE (reference sequence). J was trimmed by 6 bases and V by 3 bases; bases with no gene match: 5. CDR3 sequence reads: CASSWGTSGRRDTQYF. For the CDR3, the DNA is TGTGCCAGCAGCTGGGGGACTAGCGGGAGGAGGGATACGCAGTATTTT.

V is TRBV5-6 and J is TRBJ2-3; 11 bases fit TRBD2. CDR3 length: 16 amino acids. V lost 4 bases to trimming and J lost 2 bases; unmatched junction nucleotides: 6. CDR1 and CDR2 (germline): SGHDT, YYEEEE. The chain's CDR3 is CASSQETSGNTDTQYF. The CDR3 coding sequence is TGTGCCAGCAGCCAAGAGACTAGCGGGAACACAGATACGCAGTATTTT.

This clone was counted a single time. The chain uses TRBV28 and TRBJ2-1; 12 nucleotides match TRBD2. The CDR3 length is 15 residues. The germline V gene has CDR1 MDHEN and CDR2 SYDVKM. J was trimmed by 4 bases and V by 4 bases; bases with no gene match: 2. CDR3 DNA: TGTGCCAGCAGTTCTAGCGGGGGGGGTTACAATGAGCAGTTCTTC. Its protein is CASSSSGGGYNEQFF. Based on the CDR3 plus reference TRBV28 and TRBJ2-1, the full variable domain is DVKVTQSSRYLVKRTGEKVFLECVQDMDHENMFWYRQDPGLGLRLIYFSYDVKMKEKGDIPEGYSVSREKKERFSLILESASTNQTSMYLCASSSSGGGYNEQFFGPGTRLTVL.

The J gene is TRBJ2-3, the V gene TRBV7-6; maybe TRBD2 (6 bases). V was pared by 1 base and J by 0 bases, with 14 bases between. CDR3 length: 17 residues. The V gene's germline CDR1 is SGHVS and CDR2 FNYEAQ. CDR3 sequence: CASSLGWGGISTDTQYF. CDR3 DNA sequence: TGTGCCAGCAGCTTAGGCTGGGGCGGGATCAGCACAGATACGCAGTATTTT.

The rearrangement links TRBV7-9 to TRBJ2-2, with 9 bases fitting TRBD2. Germline V lookup: CDR1 SEHNR, CDR2 FQNEAQ (reference sequence). The CDR3 totals 16 residues. V trimming: 5 bases; J trimming: 1 base; junction bases outside the gene matches: 5. This chain's CDR3 is CASSPPAGGNTGELFF. CDR3 nucleotides: TGTGCCAGCAGCCCCCCAGCGGGGGGGAACACCGGGGAGCTGTTTTTT.

The genes are TRBV11-2 and TRBJ2-1; possible D gene TRBD1, 5 bases. V lost 5 bases and J lost 10, with 15 bases in between. There are 13 residues in the CDR3. Germline lookup yields CDR1 SGHAT and CDR2 FQNNGV. CDR3: CASSGHSSREQFF. CDR3 coding DNA: TGTGCCAGCAGCGGACATAGCTCCCGCGAGCAGTTCTTC.

This clone was detected once. The chain uses TRBV19 and TRBJ1-5; D remains ambiguous. Trimming removed 8 bases at V and 5 bases at J, with 13 bases between. CDR3 size: 13 residues. Germline-derived CDR1 and CDR2 are LNHDA and SQIVND (reference sequence). Here the CDR3 reads CASSQAGDQPQHF. As DNA, the CDR3 is TGTGCCAGTTCTCAGGCCGGCGATCAGCCCCAGCATTTT.

The rearrangement links TRBV5-8 to TRBJ1-5; D is unresolved. There are 14 residues in the CDR3. CDR1 is SGHTS and CDR2 is YDEGEE in the germline V gene. The V and J ends lost 4 bases and 2 bases respectively, with 10 bases between them. The CDR3 is CASSHGPGNQPQHF. The CDR3 DNA reads TGTGCCAGCAGCCATGGGCCTGGCAATCAGCCCCAGCATTTT.

This chain joins TRBV5-4 and TRBJ1-2; 8 bases line up with TRBD1. Germline lookup yields CDR1 SGHNT and CDR2 YYREEE (reference sequence). The J segment lost 6 bases and the V segment lost 3 bases, leaving 1 base of the junction unmatched. CDR3 length: 12 amino acids. CDR3 bases: TGTGCCAGCAGCTCGGGACAGGATGGCTACACCTTC. It translates to CASSSGQDGYTF.

J is TRBJ1-2 and V is TRBV11-2, with 9 nucleotides matching TRBD1. Looked up from germline, CDR1 is SGHAT and CDR2 is FQNNGV. V was clipped by 5 bases and J by 7 bases; unmatched bases: 2. CDR3 length: 12 residues. The CDR3 region is CASSPTGGGYTF. The CDR3 bases are TGTGCCAGCAGCCCGACAGGGGGTGGCTACACCTTC.

V gene TRBV27 combines with J gene TRBJ1-2, with 9 bases matching TRBD1. The CDR3 contains 17 residues. Looked up from germline, CDR1 is MNHEY and CDR2 is SMNVEV (reference sequence). Trimming at V came to 4 bases and at J to 9 bases, leaving 18 bases not matched to a gene. Here the CDR3 DNA reads TGTGCCAGCAGTTCGTTACAGGGGGCATTTTCCACCAGGAGCTACACCTTC. Protein product: CASSSLQGAFSTRSYTF.

Note on this clone: At one boundary the junction diverges from the germline segment, which might be a read error. J is TRBJ2-1 and V is TRBV7-3, with TRBD2 matching 10 bases. CDR3 length: 17 residues. The germline V gene encodes CDR1 SGHTA and CDR2 FQGTGA. The CDR3 DNA sequence: TGTGCCAGCAGTTTATTCTCCGGGACTAGCGCGGGCAATGGGCAGTTCTTC. Amino acids: CASSLFSGTSAGNGQFF. Filled out from reference TRBV7-3 and TRBJ2-1, the complete variable domain reads GAGVSQTPSNKVTEKGKYVELRCDPISGHTALYWYRQSLGQGPEFLIYFQGTGAADDSGLPNDRFFAVRPEGSVSTLKIQRTERGDSAVYLCASSLFSGTSAGNGQFFGPGTRLTVL.

The rearrangement links TRBV5-8 to TRBJ1-1; TRBD1 matches at 7 bases. The germline CDR1 and CDR2 sequences are SGHTS and YDEGEE. The CDR3 is made up of 14 amino acids. V shed 1 base, J shed 3 bases, and the junction held 3 bases outside the gene matches. CDR3 sequence: CASSLTGVYTEAFF. In DNA form, the CDR3 reads TGTGCCAGCAGCTTGACAGGGGTGTACACTGAAGCTTTCTTT.

The rearrangement uses TRBV7-8 and TRBJ1-3; D is perhaps TRBD1 (5 bases). Between the trimmed V and J ends, which lost 8 bases and 2 bases, there was a span of 13 bases. CDR3 length: 14 residues. CDR1 SGHVS and CDR2 FQNEAQ come from the germline V gene. This chain's CDR3 is CASRWGDPGNTIYF. The DNA of the CDR3 is TGTGCCAGCCGATGGGGGGACCCTGGAAACACCATATATTTT. Together with reference TRBV7-8 and TRBJ1-3, the CDR3 gives the full variable domain: GAGVSQSPRYKVAKRGQDVALRCDPISGHVSLFWYQQALGQGPEFLTYFQNEAQLDKSGLPSDRFFAERPEGSVSTLKIQRTQQEDSAVYLCASRWGDPGNTIYFGEGSWLTVV.

The rearrangement uses TRBV5-1 and TRBJ2-3; 11 nucleotides line up with TRBD2. V lost 3 bases, J lost 0 bases, and 3 bases stayed unmatched. Germline values: CDR1 SGHRS, CDR2 YFSETQ. There are 16 residues in the CDR3. CDR3 sequence (DNA): TGCGCCAGCAGCTCATTAGCGGGGGGGAGCACAGATACGCAGTATTTT. Translating it yields CASSSLAGGSTDTQYF.

This chain links TRBV6-1 with TRBJ1-5, with D unresolved. Trimming shortened V by 6 bases and J by 3 bases, and 12 bases separated the two germline ends. CDR1 and CDR2 from the germline V gene are MNHNS and SASEGT. This CDR3 has 14 amino acids. The CDR3 DNA reads as TGTGCCAGCAGCCCGCCGGGTTACAATCAGCCCCAGCATTTT. Its translation is CASSPPGYNQPQHF.

The chain carries TRBV10-2 and TRBJ1-3; maybe TRBD1 (5 bases). The V and J ends lost 3 bases and 0 bases respectively, with 6 bases between them. The CDR3 has 14 amino acids. Germline CDR1 reads WSHSY; CDR2 reads SAAADI. The DNA of the CDR3 is TGCGCCAGCAGTGACGGGGGCTCTGGAAACACCATATATTTT. Its protein is CASSDGGSGNTIYF.

J is TRBJ2-7 and V is TRBV5-4; 12 bases align to TRBD1. CDR3 length equals 14 residues. Trimming removed 4 bases from V and 6 bases from J; junction bases left unmatched: 5. CDR1 and CDR2 from the germline V gene are SGHNT and YYREEE (reference sequence). The CDR3 nucleotides read TGTGCCAGCAGCCTTCCGGGACAGGGGGCCGAGCAGTACTTC. Its translation is CASSLPGQGAEQYF.

The V gene is TRBV28, the J gene TRBJ2-7, with no clear D. V was shortened by 5 bases and J by 3 bases, with 14 bases between the two germline ends. The germline V gene has CDR1 MDHEN and CDR2 SYDVKM. The CDR3 runs to 14 residues. The CDR3 DNA is TGTGCCAGCAGTACCGGTAAGAGGTTCTACGAGCAGTACTTC. Protein: CASSTGKRFYEQYF.

The V gene is TRBV15, the J gene TRBJ2-1; TRBD2 matches at 13 bases. The germline V gene has CDR1 LNHNV and CDR2 YYDKDF (reference sequence). With V trimmed by 6 bases and J by 12 bases, 8 bases remained unmatched. This CDR3 has 14 residues. The CDR3 DNA reads TGTGCCACCAGTAGGAGAGGACTAGCGGGAGTGCAGTTCTTC. It yields the protein CATSRRGLAGVQFF.

V gene TRBV18 combines with J gene TRBJ2-3; 9 nucleotides agree with TRBD2. V trimming: 6 bases; J trimming: 3 bases; junction bases outside the gene matches: 16. CDR3 length: 18 residues. CDR1 KGHSH and CDR2 LQKENI come from the germline V gene. The CDR3 nucleotides are TGTGCCAGCTCGCCTGACTGGCGGGGGGGCCGGGGTACAGATACGCAGTATTTT. It specifies CASSPDWRGGRGTDTQYF. The whole variable domain, remainder taken from reference TRBV18 and TRBJ2-3, is NAGVMQNPRHLVRRRGQEARLRCSPMKGHSHVYWYRQLPEEGLKFMVYLQKENIIDESGMPKERFSAEFPKEGPSILRIQQVVRGDSAAYFCASSPDWRGGRGTDTQYFGPGTRLTVL.

This clone was seen just once. The J gene is TRBJ2-5, the V gene TRBV7-9; possible D gene TRBD1, 5 bases. Germline CDR1 and CDR2: SEHNR and FQNEAQ (reference sequence). This CDR3 contains 14 residues. Trimming cost V 6 bases and J 5 bases, with 16 bases left between them. The CDR3 DNA reads as TGTGCCAGCAGGCCATATAGGGGTCCCGAGACCCAGTACTTC. Translation gives CASRPYRGPETQYF.

The genes are TRBV19 and TRBJ2-7; D unresolved. Germline values: CDR1 LNHDA, CDR2 SQIVND (reference sequence). Trimming cost V 5 bases and J 3 bases, with 11 bases left between them. The length of the CDR3 is 13 residues. Here the CDR3 DNA reads TGTGCCAGTAGTTATGGGTCGGGCTACGAGCAGTACTTC. Encoded protein: CASSYGSGYEQYF.